Presented here are 18 T cell receptor beta chains from one specimen sequenced in a study of pediatric ulcerative colitis. This table comes from immunoSEQ multiplex PCR, and its TCRdb copy is limited to in-frame clones, with some not included. The sample lists about 35,000 clones, 81% occurring once. During colonoscopy, one to two rectal pinch biopsies were collected. What was sequenced was gut tissue. These receptors all stem from a boy younger than 18 with mild ulcerative colitis.

A few counts support this clone. The chain couples TRBV14 to TRBJ1-2, with 10 positions matching TRBD1. The CDR3 extends over 13 amino acids. V was pared by 3 bases and J by 7 bases, with 2 bases of the junction left unmatched. Looked up from germline, CDR1 is SGHDN and CDR2 is FVKESK. This CDR3 reads CASSQRQGAGYTF. The CDR3 DNA sequence: TGTGCCAGCAGCCAGCGACAGGGGGCTGGCTACACCTTC.

The chain uses TRBV5-8 and TRBJ1-5; D unresolved. V lost 3 bases and J lost 7, with 5 bases in between. The CDR3 has 11 amino acids. Germline lookup yields CDR1 SGHTS and CDR2 YDEGEE. The CDR3 coding sequence is TGTGCCAGCAGCTACAAACAGCCCCAGCATTTT. This codes for CASSYKQPQHF.

This clone was counted once. The chain employs TRBV5-6 and TRBJ1-6, with D possibly being TRBD1 (5 bases). V was clipped by 4 bases and J by 8 bases, with 13 bases between them. From germline, CDR1 is SGHDT and CDR2 YYEEEE. The CDR3 is made up of 14 amino acids. The CDR3 DNA is TGTGCCAGCAGCGTGACAGTTAACCATTCACCCCTCCACTTT. Translating gives CASSVTVNHSPLHF.

This chain uses TRBV2 with TRBJ2-7; a possible D gene is TRBD1 (6 bases). Trimming pared 5 bases from V and 7 bases from J, leaving 15 bases between. Germline V lookup: CDR1 SNHLY, CDR2 FYNNEI. CDR3 length: 13 residues. CDR3 nucleotide sequence: TGTGCCAGCAGTCTGGGCAGGGGTGGAGAGCAGTACTTC. Amino acid sequence: CASSLGRGGEQYF.

V and J are TRBV6-5 and TRBJ1-4, with TRBD1 as a possible D gene (6 bases). This CDR3 comprises 14 residues. Trimming stripped 5 bases from V and 0 bases from J, with 7 bases between. From germline, CDR1 is MNHEY and CDR2 SVGAGI. The CDR3: CASSDRSTNEKLFF. The CDR3 DNA is TGTGCCAGCAGTGACAGGTCAACTAATGAAAAACTGTTTTTT.

The rearrangement links TRBV5-1 to TRBJ1-1; maybe TRBD1 (6 bases). Germline CDR1 SGHRS, CDR2 YFSETQ. The V gene lost 1 base and the J gene lost 5 bases, with 12 bases spanning the gap. This CDR3 is 14 amino acids long. This chain's CDR3 is CASSLTGMGTEAFF. Here the CDR3 DNA reads TGCGCCAGCAGCTTGACAGGGATGGGGACTGAAGCTTTCTTT.

In this sample, this clone turned up once. The chain links TRBV5-6 to TRBJ1-2; D call uncertain. Germline values: CDR1 SGHDT, CDR2 YYEEEE. This CDR3 has 11 residues. The V end was cut by 0 bases, the J end by 8 bases, with 5 bases between. CDR3 sequence: CASSLASGYTF. The CDR3 DNA reads as TGTGCCAGCAGCTTGGCCTCCGGCTACACCTTC.

The chain uses TRBV6-5 and TRBJ1-1, with D tentatively TRBD1 (6 bases). V lost 0 bases and J 1 base, leaving 6 bases between the germline ends. Looked up from germline, CDR1 is MNHEY and CDR2 is SVGAGI. The CDR3 contains 14 residues. The CDR3 coding sequence is TGTGCCAGCAGTTACTCGGACAGGAACACTGAAGCTTTCTTT. Encoded protein: CASSYSDRNTEAFF.

The chain carries TRBV9 and TRBJ1-1, with D hard to call. The CDR3 totals 15 residues. The germline CDR1 and CDR2 sequences are SGDLS and YYNGEE. V lost 4 bases to trimming and J lost 0 bases, with 13 bases between them. CDR3 protein: CASSPSAGMNTEAFF. CDR3 sequence (DNA): TGTGCCAGCAGCCCCTCGGCAGGCATGAACACTGAAGCTTTCTTT.

This clone was seen only once. The chain uses TRBV11-3 and TRBJ2-7; D is uncertain. This CDR3 is built from 14 residues. The V gene lost 1 base and the J gene lost 3 bases, with 10 bases spanning the gap. The V gene's germline CDR1 is SGHNT and CDR2 YENEEA. The DNA of the CDR3 is TGTGCCAGCAGCTTAGGTGGGGATTACTACGAGCAGTACTTC. This gives the protein CASSLGGDYYEQYF.

The chain links TRBV5-6 to TRBJ2-5; 7 bases align to TRBD2. Germline CDR1 SGHDT, CDR2 YYEEEE. V shed 3 bases, J shed 1 base, and the junction held 3 bases outside the gene matches. The CDR3 totals 14 residues. DNA of the CDR3: TGTGCCAGCAGCTGGGGAGGGATCCAAGAGACCCAGTACTTC. Encoded protein: CASSWGGIQETQYF.

V usage is TRBV21-1 and J usage is TRBJ1-1. TRBV21-1 is termed a pseudogene. The CDR3 totals 16 residues. In nucleotides, the CDR3 is TGTGCCAGCAGCTACTTCCCGGGGGGGATGAACACTGAAGCTTTCTTT. Its translation: CASSYFPGGMNTEAFF.

The chain recombines TRBV6-1 with TRBJ2-3; no clear D gene. V was trimmed by 5 bases and J by 3 bases, leaving 9 bases between them. The V gene's germline CDR1 is MNHNS and CDR2 SASEGT. This CDR3 is 13 amino acids long. CDR3 nucleotide sequence: TGTGCCAGCAGTCGGCTTCGGACAGATACGCAGTATTTT. Encoded protein: CASSRLRTDTQYF.

The chain recombines TRBV11-2 with TRBJ2-7, with 8 bases identical to TRBD1. Germline V gene data show CDR1 as SGHAT and CDR2 as FQNNGV. Losses at the gene ends were 3 bases for V and 4 bases for J; bases not matched to a gene: 8. The CDR3 covers 15 residues. The CDR3 DNA sequence: TGTGCCAGCAGCTTTGGGTCAGGGGGCATATACGAGCAGTACTTC. It is translated as CASSFGSGGIYEQYF.

The J gene is TRBJ2-7, the V gene TRBV15; D unclear. Looked up from germline, CDR1 is LNHNV and CDR2 is YYDKDF (reference sequence). The length of the CDR3 is 15 residues. Deletions cut 0 bases from V and 1 base from J, with 10 bases between. Written as DNA, the CDR3 is TGTGCCACCAGCAGAGATCTCACGGATTCCTACGAGCAGTACTTC. It translates to CATSRDLTDSYEQYF.

The gene calls are TRBV5-8 and TRBJ2-7; TRBD1 aligns across 8 bases. CDR1 and CDR2 (germline): SGHTS, YDEGEE. V was clipped by 4 bases and J by 4 bases; unmatched bases: 10. CDR3 length equals 15 residues. Written as DNA, the CDR3 is TGTGCCAGCAGCGTTCAAGGACAGGGCAATTACGAGCAGTACTTC. It yields the protein CASSVQGQGNYEQYF.

The V and J genes are TRBV7-9 and TRBJ1-3; 9 bases agree with TRBD1. The germline gives CDR1 SEHNR, CDR2 FQNEAQ (reference sequence). This CDR3 contains 16 residues. V was clipped by 3 bases and J by 3 bases; unmatched bases: 6. The CDR3 is CASSFPGQGYGNTIYF. The CDR3 DNA follows: TGTGCCAGCAGCTTTCCGGGACAGGGATATGGAAACACCATATATTTT.

This sequence joins TRBV9 and TRBJ2-5; 9 bases fit TRBD2. Germline CDR1 reads SGDLS; CDR2 reads YYNGEE. This CDR3 is built from 16 residues. The J segment lost 3 bases and the V segment lost 0 bases, leaving 6 bases of the junction unmatched. The CDR3 DNA reads TGTGCCAGCAGCGTAGACAGGGCTAGCGGGGAAGAGACCCAGTACTTC. Translation gives CASSVDRASGEETQYF.